This T cell receptor beta chain comes out of a study of blood T cell repertoires in COVID-19. Study summary: Material from acute and convalescent COVID-19 was sourced from the United States, Italy and Spain.

Clones were sequenced by immunoSEQ multiplex PCR, and TCRdb holds only the in-frame ones, with some missing. The table includes about 310,000 clones, about 87% detected once. The germline V gene has CDR1 LNHDA and CDR2 SQIVND (reference sequence). The CDR3 contains 14 residues. The germline V and J ends were trimmed by 1 base and 5 bases, with 9 bases remaining between them. The V and J genes are TRBV19 and TRBJ1-5, with D uncertain. The clonotype was recovered from a woman aged 50 to 60 who had recovered from COVID-19. Sequencing input: peripheral blood. Written as DNA, the CDR3 is TGTGCCAGTAGTATAGTAACGGTCTATCAGCCCCAGCATTTT. This gives the protein CASSIVTVYQPQHF.